These 4 T cell receptor beta chains originate from one sample sequenced in a study of Graves' ophthalmopathy and Graves' hyperthyroidism (dated by TCRdb to the late 2010s). Instrument on record: Illumina HiSeq 2000. TCR beta CDR3 regions were amplified from RNA transcripts for repertoire sequencing. A first-round RT-PCR used HTBI primers with the Qiagen OneStep RT-PCR kit, followed by a second-round multiplex PCR, size selection and purification. TCRdb ran its own pipeline on the public reads, namely fastp trimming at Q25 and MiXCR clone calling, and kept in-frame beta chains. Each entry merges the rows of one CDR3 protein and shows their most common DNA and genes. The sample table contains about 500,000 distinct CDR3 sequences; only one count was recorded for less than 40% of them. Of the sample, 3.5% to 4.5% is held by the ten largest clones. Sequenced sample: peripheral blood or thyroid tissue (not recorded which). The receptors shown here come from an adult man with Graves' hyperthyroidism.

This clonotype has a handful of counts. The chain employs TRBV29-1 and TRBJ2-7; D gene ambiguous. Germline CDR1 SQVTM, CDR2 ANQGSEA. Trimming shortened V by 1 base and J by 5 bases, and 12 bases separated the two germline ends. The CDR3 sequence is 13 residues long. CDR3 coding DNA: TGCAGCGTTGAAGGTCTACGGTTGAACGAGCAGTACTTC. Residues: CSVEGLRLNEQYF.

The chain employs TRBV29-1 and TRBJ2-5; D unresolved. Trimming took 1 base from V and 5 from J, leaving 14 bases between them. The length of the CDR3 is 14 residues. The germline V gene encodes CDR1 SQVTM and CDR2 ANQGSEA. CDR3 loop: CSVEGVYTGETQYF. CDR3 DNA sequence: TGCAGCGTTGAAGGTGTCTACACCGGGGAGACCCAGTACTTC.

Details on this clonotype: The junction does not match germline at one end; this may be a read error. The rearrangement uses TRBV29-1 and TRBJ1-2; D gene unclear. The CDR3 is 14 amino acids. Germline V gene sequence: CDR1 SQVTM, CDR2 ANQGSEA. CDR3 residues: CSAPRGNGRYGHTF. The CDR3 nucleotides are TGCAGCGCGCCGAGAGGGAACGGGCGCTATGGCCACACCTTC.

Concerning this clonotype itself: Its ends do not fully match the called genes, so a read error is possible. The chain employs TRBV12-3 or TRBV12-4 and TRBJ2-3, with D perhaps matching TRBD2 (5 bases). This CDR3 is 15 amino acids long. CDR3 nucleotides: TGTGCCACCAGTGTTGGGAGCGATAGCGCAGATACGCAGTATTTT. This translates into CATSVGSDSADTQYF.